Sequencing of this T cell receptor (beta chain) was carried out in a study of blood T cell repertoires in COVID-19. In the study overall: The samples span acute and convalescent COVID-19 from the United States, Italy and Spain. The cDNA or gDNA used as material had been derived from T cells, B-cell-depleted T cells, or PBMCs.

Those who participated ranged in age from roughly 18 to 95 years and resided in about two dozen US areas. Participants were placed into cohorts based on the clinical history they reported. Germline-derived CDR1 and CDR2 are MNHEY and SVGEGT. V was pared by 5 bases and J by 2 bases, with 5 bases of the junction left unmatched. This CDR3 is built from 15 residues. Only in-frame clones appear in the TCRdb table, and some are missing; sequencing was by immunoSEQ multiplex PCR. The sample records approximately 280,000 clones, around 91% being singletons. The specimen was PBMCs or T cells enriched from blood (not recorded which). This TCR was recovered from a young woman with acute COVID-19. V is TRBV6-2 or TRBV6-3 and J is TRBJ2-2; TRBD2 agrees at 7 bases. CDR3 DNA: TGTGCCAGCAGTCCGGGACTACTAAACACCGGGGAGCTGTTTTTT. It codes for CASSPGLLNTGELFF.